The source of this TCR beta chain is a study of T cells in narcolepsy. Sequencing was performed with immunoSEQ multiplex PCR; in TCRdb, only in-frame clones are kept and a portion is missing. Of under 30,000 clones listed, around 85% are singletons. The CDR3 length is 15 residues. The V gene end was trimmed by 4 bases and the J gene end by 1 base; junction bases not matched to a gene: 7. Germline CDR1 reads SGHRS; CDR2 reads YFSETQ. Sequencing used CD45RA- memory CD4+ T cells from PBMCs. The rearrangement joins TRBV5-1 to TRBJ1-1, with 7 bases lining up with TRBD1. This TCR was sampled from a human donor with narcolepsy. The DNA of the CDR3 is TGCGCCAGCAGCCAACTCGGGACAGCGAACACTGAAGCTTTCTTT. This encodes CASSQLGTANTEAFF.